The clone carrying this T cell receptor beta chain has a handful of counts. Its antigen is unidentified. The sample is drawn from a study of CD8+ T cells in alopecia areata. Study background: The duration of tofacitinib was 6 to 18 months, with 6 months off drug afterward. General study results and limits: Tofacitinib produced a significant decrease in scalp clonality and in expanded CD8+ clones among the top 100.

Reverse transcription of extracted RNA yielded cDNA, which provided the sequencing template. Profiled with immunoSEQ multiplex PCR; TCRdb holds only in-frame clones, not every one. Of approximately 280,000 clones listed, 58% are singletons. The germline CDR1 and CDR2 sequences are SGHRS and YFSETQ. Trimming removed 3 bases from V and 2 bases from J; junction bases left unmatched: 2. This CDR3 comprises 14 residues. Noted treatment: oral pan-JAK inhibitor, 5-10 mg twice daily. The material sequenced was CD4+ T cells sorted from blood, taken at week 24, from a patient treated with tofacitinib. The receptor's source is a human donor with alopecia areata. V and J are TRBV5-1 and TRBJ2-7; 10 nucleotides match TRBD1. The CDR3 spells CASSWGTGAYEQYF. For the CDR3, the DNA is TGCGCCAGCAGCTGGGGGACAGGGGCCTACGAGCAGTACTTC.